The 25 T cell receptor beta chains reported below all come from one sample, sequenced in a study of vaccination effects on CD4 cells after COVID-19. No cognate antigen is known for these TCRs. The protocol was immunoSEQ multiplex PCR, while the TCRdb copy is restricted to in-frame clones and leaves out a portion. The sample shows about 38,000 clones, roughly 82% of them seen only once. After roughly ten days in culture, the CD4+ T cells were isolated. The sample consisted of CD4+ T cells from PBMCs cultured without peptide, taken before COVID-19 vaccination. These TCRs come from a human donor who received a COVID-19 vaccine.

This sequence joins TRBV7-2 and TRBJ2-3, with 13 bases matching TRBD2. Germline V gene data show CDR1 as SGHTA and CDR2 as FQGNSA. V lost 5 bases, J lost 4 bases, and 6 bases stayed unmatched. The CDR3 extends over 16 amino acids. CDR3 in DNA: TGTGCCAGCAGCCAGACTAGCGGGGGGCTTGCAGATACGCAGTATTTT. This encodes CASSQTSGGLADTQYF.

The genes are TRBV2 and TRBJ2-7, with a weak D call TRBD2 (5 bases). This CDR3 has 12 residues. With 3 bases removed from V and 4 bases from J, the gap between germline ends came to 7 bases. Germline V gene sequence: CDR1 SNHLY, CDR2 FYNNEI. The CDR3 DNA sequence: TGTGCCAGCAGTGACGAGGGTTACGAGCAGTACGTC. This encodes CASSDEGYEQYV.

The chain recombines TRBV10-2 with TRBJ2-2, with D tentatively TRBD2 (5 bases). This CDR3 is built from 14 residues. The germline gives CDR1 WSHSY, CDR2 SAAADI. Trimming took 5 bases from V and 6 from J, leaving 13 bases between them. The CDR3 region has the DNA TGCGCCAGCAGTTTCCCTACTAGTCCCGGGGAGCTGTTTTTT. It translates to CASSFPTSPGELFF.

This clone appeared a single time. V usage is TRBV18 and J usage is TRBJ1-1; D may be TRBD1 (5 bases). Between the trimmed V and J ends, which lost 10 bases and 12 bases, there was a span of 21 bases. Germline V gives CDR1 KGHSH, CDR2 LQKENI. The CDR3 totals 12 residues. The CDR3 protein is CATTGGEPQTFF. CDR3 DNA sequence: TGTGCCACCACGGGGGGGGAACCCCAAACTTTCTTT.

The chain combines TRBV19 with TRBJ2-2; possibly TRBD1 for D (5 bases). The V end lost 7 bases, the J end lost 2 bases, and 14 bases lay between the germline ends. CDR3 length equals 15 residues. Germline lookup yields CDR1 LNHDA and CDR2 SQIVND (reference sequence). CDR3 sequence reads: CASIPGAENTGELFF. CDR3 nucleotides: TGTGCCAGTATCCCTGGGGCAGAAAACACCGGGGAGCTGTTTTTT. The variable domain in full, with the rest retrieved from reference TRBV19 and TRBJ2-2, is DGGITQSPKYLFRKEGQNVTLSCEQNLNHDAMYWYRQDPGQGLRLIYYSQIVNDFQKGDIAEGYSVSREKKESFPLTVTSAQKNPTAFYLCASIPGAENTGELFFGEGSRLTVL.

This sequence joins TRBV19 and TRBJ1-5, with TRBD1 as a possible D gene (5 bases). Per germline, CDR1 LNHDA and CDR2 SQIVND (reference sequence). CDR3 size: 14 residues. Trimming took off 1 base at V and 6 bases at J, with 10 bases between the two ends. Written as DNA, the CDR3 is TGTGCCAGTAGTATAGTCCCGGGGGGTCAGCCCCAGCATTTT. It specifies CASSIVPGGQPQHF.

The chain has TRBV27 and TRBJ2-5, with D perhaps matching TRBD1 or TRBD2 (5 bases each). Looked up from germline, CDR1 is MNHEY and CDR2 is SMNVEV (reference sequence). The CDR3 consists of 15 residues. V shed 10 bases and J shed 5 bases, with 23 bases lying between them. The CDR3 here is CATARGARDVETQYF. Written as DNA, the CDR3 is TGTGCCACTGCTCGAGGGGCCAGGGACGTGGAGACCCAGTACTTC.

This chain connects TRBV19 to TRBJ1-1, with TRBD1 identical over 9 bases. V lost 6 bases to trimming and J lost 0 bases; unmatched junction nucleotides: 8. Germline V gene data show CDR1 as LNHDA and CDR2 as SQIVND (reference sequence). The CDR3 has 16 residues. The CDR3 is CASSLLTGGMNTEAFF. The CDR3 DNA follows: TGTGCCAGTAGCCTCTTGACAGGGGGGATGAACACTGAAGCTTTCTTT.

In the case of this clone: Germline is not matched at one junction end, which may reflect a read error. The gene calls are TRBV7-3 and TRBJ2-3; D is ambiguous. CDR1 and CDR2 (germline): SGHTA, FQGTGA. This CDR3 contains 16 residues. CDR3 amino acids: CASSLTAVGSRDTQYF. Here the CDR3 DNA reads TGTGCCAGCAGCTTAACGGCGGTCGGTAGCAGAGATACGCAGTATTTT.

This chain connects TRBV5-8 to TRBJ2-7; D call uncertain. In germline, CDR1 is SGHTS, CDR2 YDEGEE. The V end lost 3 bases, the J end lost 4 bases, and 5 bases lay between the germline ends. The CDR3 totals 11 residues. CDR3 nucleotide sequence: TGTGCCAGCAGCTACTATTACGAGCAGTACGTC. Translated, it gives CASSYYYEQYV.

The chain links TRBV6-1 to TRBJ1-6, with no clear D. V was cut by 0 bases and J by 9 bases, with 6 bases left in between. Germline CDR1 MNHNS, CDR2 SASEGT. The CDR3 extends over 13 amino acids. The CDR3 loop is CASSEAQISPLHF. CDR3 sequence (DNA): TGTGCCAGCAGTGAAGCTCAGATTTCACCCCTCCACTTT.

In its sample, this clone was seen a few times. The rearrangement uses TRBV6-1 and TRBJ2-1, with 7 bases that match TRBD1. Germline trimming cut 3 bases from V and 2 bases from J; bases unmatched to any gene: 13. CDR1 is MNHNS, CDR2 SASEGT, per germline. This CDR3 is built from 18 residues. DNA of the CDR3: TGTGCCAGCAGTGATCCCCTGACAGGGCTAGATCCCTACAATGAGCAGTTCTTC. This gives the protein CASSDPLTGLDPYNEQFF.

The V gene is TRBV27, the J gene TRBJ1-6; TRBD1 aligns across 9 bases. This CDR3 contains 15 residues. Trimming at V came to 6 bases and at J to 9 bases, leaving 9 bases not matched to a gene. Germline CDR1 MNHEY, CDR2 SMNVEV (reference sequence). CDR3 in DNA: TGTGCCAGCAGAAAAGAATGGACAGGGGCTTCACCCCTCCACTTT. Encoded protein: CASRKEWTGASPLHF.

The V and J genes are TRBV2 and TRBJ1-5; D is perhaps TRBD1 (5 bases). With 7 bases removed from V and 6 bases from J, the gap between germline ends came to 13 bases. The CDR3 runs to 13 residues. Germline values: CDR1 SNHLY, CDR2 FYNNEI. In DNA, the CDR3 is TGTGCCAGCATCAGGGAAAAAGGTCAGCCCCAGCATTTT. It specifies CASIREKGQPQHF.

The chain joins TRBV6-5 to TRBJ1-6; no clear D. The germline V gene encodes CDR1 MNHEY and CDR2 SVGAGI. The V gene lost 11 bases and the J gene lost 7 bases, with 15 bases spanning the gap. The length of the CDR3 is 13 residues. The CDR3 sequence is CAACAVANSPLHF. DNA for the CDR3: TGTGCCGCCTGCGCGGTGGCAAATTCACCCCTCCACTTT.

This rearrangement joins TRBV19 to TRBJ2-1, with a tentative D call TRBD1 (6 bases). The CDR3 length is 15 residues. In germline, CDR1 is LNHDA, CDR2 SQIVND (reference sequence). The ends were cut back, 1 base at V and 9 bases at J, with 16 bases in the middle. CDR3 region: CASSIAPGAKAEQFF. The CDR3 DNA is TGTGCCAGTAGTATAGCCCCAGGGGCAAAGGCTGAGCAGTTCTTC.

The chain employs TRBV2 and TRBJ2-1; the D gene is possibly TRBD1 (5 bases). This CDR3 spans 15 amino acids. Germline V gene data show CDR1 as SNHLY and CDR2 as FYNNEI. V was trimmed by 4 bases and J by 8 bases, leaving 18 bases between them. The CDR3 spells CASSVSGPQGDEQFF. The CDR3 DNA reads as TGTGCCAGCAGTGTGTCTGGGCCTCAGGGCGATGAGCAGTTCTTC.

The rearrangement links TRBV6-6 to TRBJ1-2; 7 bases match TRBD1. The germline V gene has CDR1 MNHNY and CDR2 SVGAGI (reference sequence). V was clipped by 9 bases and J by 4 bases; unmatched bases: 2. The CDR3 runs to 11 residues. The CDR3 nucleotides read TGTGCCAGTGGACAGGCCTATGGCTACACCTTC. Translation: CASGQAYGYTF.

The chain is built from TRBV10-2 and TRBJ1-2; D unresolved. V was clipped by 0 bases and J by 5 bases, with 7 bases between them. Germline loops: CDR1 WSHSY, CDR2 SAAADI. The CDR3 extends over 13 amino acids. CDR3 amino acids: CASSESGWYGYTF. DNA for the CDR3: TGCGCCAGCAGTGAGTCGGGTTGGTATGGCTACACCTTC.

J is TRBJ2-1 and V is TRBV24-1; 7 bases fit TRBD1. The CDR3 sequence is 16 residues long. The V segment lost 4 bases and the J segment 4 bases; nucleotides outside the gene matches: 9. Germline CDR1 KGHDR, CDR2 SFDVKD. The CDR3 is CATSDQQGEKYNEQFF. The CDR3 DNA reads TGTGCCACCAGTGACCAGCAGGGGGAGAAGTACAATGAGCAGTTCTTC.

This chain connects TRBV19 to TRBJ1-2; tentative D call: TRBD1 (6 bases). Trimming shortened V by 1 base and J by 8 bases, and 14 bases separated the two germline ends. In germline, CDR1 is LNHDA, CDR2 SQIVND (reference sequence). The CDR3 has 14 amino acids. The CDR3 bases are TGTGCCAGTAGTATAGTCGGGGGCCCTGAGGGCTACACCTTC. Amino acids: CASSIVGGPEGYTF.

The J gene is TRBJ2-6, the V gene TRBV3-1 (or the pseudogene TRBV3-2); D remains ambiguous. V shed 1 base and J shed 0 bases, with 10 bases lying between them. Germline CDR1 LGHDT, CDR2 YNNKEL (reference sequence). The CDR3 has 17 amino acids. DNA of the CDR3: TGTGCCAGCAGCCAAGGGACGGTTAACTCTGGGGCCAACGTCCTGACTTTC. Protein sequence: CASSQGTVNSGANVLTF.

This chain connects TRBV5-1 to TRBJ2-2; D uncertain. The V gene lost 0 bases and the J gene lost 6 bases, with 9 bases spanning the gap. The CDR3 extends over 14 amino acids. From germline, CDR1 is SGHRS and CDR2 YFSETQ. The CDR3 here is CASSLDGGPGELFF. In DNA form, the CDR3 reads TGCGCCAGCAGCTTGGACGGTGGACCCGGGGAGCTGTTTTTT.

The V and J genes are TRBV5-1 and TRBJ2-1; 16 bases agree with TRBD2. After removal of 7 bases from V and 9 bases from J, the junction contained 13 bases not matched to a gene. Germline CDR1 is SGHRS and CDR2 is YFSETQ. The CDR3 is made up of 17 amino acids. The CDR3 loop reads CASHGTSGGAYLSEQFF. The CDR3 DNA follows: TGCGCCAGCCATGGGACTAGCGGGGGGGCCTATCTGAGTGAGCAGTTCTTC.

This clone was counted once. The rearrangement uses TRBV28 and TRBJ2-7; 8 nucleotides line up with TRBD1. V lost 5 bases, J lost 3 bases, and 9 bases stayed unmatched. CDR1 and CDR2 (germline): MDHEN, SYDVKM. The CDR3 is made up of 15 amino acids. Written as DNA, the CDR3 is TGTGCCAGCAGTCCCCCCGGGACAGGCTACTACGAGCAGTACGTC. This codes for CASSPPGTGYYEQYV.